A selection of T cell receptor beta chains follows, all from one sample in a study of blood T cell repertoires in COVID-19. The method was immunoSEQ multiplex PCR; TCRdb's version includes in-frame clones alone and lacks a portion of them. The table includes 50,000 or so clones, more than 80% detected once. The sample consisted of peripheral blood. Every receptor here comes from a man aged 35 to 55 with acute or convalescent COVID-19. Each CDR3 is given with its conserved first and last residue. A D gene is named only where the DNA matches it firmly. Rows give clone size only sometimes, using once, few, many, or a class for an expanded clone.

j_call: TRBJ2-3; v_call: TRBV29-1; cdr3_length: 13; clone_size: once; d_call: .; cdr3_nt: TGCAGCGTTGCCTCCCTCAGCACAGATACGCAGTATTTT; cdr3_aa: CSVASLSTDTQYF
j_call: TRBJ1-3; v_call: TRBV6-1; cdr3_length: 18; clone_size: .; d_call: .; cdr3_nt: TGTGCCAGCAGTGAACCTCGATCCAGGGCAAGCTCTGGAAACACCATATATTTT; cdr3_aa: CASSEPRSRASSGNTIYF
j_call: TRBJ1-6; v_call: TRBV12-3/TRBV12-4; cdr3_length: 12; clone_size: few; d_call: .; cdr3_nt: TGTGCCAGCAGTTTACCTAGGTCACCCCTCCACTTT; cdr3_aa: CASSLPRSPLHF
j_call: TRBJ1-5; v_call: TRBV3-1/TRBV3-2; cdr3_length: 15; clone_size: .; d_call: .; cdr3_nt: TGTGCCAGCAGCCAGGCCCCTTCGGGAGAACAGCCCCAGCATTTT; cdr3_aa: CASSQAPSGEQPQHF
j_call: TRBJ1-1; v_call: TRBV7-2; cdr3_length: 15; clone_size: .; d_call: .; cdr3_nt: TGTGCCAGCAGCTTAGCGTCGAACACGTACACTGAAGCTTTCTTT; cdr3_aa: CASSLASNTYTEAFF
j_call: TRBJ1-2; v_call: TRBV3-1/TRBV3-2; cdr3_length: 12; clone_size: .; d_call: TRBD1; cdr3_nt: TGTGCCAGCAGCTCCACAGGGGGGGGCTACACCTTC; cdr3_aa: CASSSTGGGYTF
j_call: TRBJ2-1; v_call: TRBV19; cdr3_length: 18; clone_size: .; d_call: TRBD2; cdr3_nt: TGTGCCAGTAACATGGGTCTAGCGGGGCCCGGCTCCTACAATGAGCAGTTCTTC; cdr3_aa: CASNMGLAGPGSYNEQFF
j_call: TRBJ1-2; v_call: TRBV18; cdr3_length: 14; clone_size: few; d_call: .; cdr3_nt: TGTGCCAGCTCACCGGACAAAGTCAACTATGGCTACACCTTC; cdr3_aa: CASSPDKVNYGYTF
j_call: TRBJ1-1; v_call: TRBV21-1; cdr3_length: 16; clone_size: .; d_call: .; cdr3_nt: TGTGCCAGCAGCAAAGACCTTAGGTGCAGGGGGCAAGAGGCTTTCTTT; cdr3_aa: CASSKDLRCRGQEAFF
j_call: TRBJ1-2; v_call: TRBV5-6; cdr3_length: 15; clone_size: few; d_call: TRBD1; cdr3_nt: TGTGCCAGCAGCTTCTTGGGGACAGGGGGCACTGGCTACACCTTC; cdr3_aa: CASSFLGTGGTGYTF
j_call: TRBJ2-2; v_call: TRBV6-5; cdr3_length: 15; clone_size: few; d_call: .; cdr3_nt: TGTGCCAGCAGTCCAGGGCGGATGATCACCGGGGAGCTGTTTTTT; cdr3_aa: CASSPGRMITGELFF
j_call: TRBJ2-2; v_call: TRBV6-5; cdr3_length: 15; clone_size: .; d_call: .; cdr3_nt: TGTGCCAGCACCTGGGCGCTGGAGAACACCGGGGAGCTGTTTTTT; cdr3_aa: CASTWALENTGELFF
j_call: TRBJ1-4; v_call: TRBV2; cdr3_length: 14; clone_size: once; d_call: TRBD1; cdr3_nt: TGTGCCAGCAGTGCGACAGGGAGAAGCGAAAAACTGTTTTTT; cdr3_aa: CASSATGRSEKLFF
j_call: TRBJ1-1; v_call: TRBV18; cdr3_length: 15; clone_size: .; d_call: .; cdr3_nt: TGTGCCAGCTCACCACCGTCACAGCCGAACACTGAAGCTTTCTTT; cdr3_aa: CASSPPSQPNTEAFF
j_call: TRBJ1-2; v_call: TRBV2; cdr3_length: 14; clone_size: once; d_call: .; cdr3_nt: TGTGCCAGCAGTGAAACCAGTGGACTAGGGGGCTACACCTTC; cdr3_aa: CASSETSGLGGYTF
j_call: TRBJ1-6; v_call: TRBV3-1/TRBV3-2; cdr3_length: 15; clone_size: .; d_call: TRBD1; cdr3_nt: TGTGCCAGCAGCCGGCGGGACAGCAATAATTCACCCCTCCACTTT; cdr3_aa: CASSRRDSNNSPLHF
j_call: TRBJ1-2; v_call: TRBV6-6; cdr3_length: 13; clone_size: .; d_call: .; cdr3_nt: TGTGCCAGCAGTTCGTATATCAGGGATGGCTACACCTTC; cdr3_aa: CASSSYIRDGYTF
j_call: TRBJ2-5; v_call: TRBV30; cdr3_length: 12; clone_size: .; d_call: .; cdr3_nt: TGTGCCACGTCAGGGTTTCCGGAGACCCAGTACTTC; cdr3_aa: CATSGFPETQYF
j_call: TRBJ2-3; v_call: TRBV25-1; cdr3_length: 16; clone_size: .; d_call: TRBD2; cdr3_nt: TGTGCCAGCAGTGAACCGGGACTAGCGGGAGGCGATACGCAGTATTTT; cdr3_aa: CASSEPGLAGGDTQYF
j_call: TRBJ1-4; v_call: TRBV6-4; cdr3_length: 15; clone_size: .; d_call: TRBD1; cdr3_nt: TGTGCCAGCAGTGCCAGACAGGGGATTAATGAAAAACTGTTTTTT; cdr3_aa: CASSARQGINEKLFF
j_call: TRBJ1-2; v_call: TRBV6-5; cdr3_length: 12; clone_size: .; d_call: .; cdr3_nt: TGTGCCAGCGGCGACAGCTTCTATGGCTACACCTTC; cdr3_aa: CASGDSFYGYTF
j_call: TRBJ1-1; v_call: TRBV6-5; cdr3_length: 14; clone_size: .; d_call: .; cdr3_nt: TGTGCCAGCCCCGGAGAACACAGGGACACTGAAGCTTTCTTT; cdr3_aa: CASPGEHRDTEAFF
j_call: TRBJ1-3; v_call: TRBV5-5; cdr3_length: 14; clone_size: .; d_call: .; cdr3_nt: TGTGCCAGCAGCTTGAGCTTCTCTGGAAACACCATATATTTT; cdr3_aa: CASSLSFSGNTIYF
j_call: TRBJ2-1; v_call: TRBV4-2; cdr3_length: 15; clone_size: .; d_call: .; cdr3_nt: TGTGCCAGCAGCCAAGCAACAGACAGGTACAATGAGCAGTTCTTC; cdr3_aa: CASSQATDRYNEQFF
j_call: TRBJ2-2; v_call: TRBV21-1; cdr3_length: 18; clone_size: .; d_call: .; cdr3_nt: TGTGCCAGCAGCAAAGAGCAGGAGGCTCGTACGGGCACCGGGGAGCTGTTTTTT; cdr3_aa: CASSKEQEARTGTGELFF
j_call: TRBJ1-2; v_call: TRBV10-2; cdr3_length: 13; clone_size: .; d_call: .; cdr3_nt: TGCGCCAGCCGACAGCCTTCTAACTATGGCTACACCTTC; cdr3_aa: CASRQPSNYGYTF
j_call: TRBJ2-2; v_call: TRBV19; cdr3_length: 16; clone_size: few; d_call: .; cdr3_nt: TGTGCCAGTAGTACGCGGGGAGAGACTCGAACCGGGGAGCTGTTTTTT; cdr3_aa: CASSTRGETRTGELFF
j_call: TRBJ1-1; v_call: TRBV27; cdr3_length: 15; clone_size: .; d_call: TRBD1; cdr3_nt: TGTGCCAGCAGTTTCGGCAGGGGGCGGAACACTGAAGCTTTCTTT; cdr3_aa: CASSFGRGRNTEAFF
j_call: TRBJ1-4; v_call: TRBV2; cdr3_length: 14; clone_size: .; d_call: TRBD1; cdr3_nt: TGTGCCAGCAGTTCGGACAGGGTGAATGAAAAACTGTTTTTT; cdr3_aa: CASSSDRVNEKLFF
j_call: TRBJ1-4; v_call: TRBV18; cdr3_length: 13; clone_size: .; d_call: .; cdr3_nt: TGTGCCAGCTCACCAGGAGCGGGTGAAAAACTGTTTTTT; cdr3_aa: CASSPGAGEKLFF
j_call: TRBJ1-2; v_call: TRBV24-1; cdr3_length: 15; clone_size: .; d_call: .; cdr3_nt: TGTGCCACCAGTGATTTCTCCGGGGGGAACTATGGCTACACCTTC; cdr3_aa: CATSDFSGGNYGYTF
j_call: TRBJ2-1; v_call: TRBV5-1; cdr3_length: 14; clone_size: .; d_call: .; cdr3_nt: TGCGCCAGCAGCTCACAGGGAGTACCCAATGAGCAGTTCTTC; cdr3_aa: CASSSQGVPNEQFF
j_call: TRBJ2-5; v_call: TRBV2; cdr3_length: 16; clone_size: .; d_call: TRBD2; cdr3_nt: TGTGCCAGCAGTGTAGGAAGCGGGGGGTTTCAAGAGACCCAGTACTTC; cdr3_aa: CASSVGSGGFQETQYF
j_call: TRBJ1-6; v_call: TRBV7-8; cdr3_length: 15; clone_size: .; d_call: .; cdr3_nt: TGTGCCAGCAGCTTAGGAGACAGTAGTAACTCACCCCTCCACTTT; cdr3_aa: CASSLGDSSNSPLHF
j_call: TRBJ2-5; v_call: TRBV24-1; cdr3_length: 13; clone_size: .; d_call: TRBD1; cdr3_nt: TGTGCCACAGGAGCGACAGGGGGGGAGACCCAGTACTTC; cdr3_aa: CATGATGGETQYF
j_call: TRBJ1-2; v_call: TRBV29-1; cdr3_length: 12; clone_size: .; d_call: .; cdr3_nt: TGCAGCGGGACGGGACAAAGGGGGGGCTACACCTTC; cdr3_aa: CSGTGQRGGYTF
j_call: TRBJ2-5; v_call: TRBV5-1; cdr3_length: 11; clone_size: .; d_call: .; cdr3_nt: TGCGCCAGCAGCTTCAAAGAGACCCAGTACTTC; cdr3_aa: CASSFKETQYF
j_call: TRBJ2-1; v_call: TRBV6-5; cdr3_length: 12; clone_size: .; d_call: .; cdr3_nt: TGTGCCAGCAGAAGTCCTAACAGGAGCCAGTTCTTC; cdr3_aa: CASRSPNRSQFF
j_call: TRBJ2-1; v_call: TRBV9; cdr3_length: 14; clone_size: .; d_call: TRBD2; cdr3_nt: TGTGCCAGCAGCGTTAGCGGGAGGGGCGATGAGCAGTTCTTC; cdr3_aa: CASSVSGRGDEQFF
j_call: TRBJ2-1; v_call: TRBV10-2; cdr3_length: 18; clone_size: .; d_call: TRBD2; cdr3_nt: TGCGCCAGCAGTGAGATACCCGGACTAGCGGGGGGTAGGGATGAGCAGTTCTTC; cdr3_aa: CASSEIPGLAGGRDEQFF
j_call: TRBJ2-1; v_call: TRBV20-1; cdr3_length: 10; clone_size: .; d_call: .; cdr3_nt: TGCAGTGCTACTAGCGATGAGCAGTTCTTC; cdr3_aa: CSATSDEQFF
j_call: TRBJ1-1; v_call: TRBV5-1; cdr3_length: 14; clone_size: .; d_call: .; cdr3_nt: TGCGCCAGCAGCGCGCCGGGACAGAACACTGAAGCTTTCTTT; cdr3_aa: CASSAPGQNTEAFF
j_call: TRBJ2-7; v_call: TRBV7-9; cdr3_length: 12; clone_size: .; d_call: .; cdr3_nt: TGTGCCAGCAGCCTACGAAGGGGCGAGCAGTACTTC; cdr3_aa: CASSLRRGEQYF
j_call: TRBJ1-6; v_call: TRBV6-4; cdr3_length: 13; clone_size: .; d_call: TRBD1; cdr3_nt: TGTGCCAGCAGGAGTGGACAGGACTCACCCCTCCACTTT; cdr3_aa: CASRSGQDSPLHF
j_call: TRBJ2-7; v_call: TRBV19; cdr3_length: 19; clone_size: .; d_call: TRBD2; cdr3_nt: TGTGCCAGTAGTCCGACGGGGGCCTTAGGACTAGCGGGCCTCTACGAGCAGTACTTC; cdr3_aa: CASSPTGALGLAGLYEQYF
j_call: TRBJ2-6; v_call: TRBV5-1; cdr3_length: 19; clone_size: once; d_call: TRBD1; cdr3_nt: TGCGCCAGCAGCTTGGCCCTCCGGGACAGGGGTCTTGGGGCCAACGTCCTGACTTTC; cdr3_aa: CASSLALRDRGLGANVLTF
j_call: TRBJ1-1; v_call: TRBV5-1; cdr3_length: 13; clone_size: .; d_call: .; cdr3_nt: TGCGCCAGCAGCCTACAGGGTTCGGGGGAAGCTTTCTTT; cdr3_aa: CASSLQGSGEAFF
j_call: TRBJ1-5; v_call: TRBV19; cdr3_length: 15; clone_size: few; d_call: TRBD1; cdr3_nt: TGTGCCAGCGGGGGCAGGGGGCTCCTCGATCAGCCCCAGCATTTT; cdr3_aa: CASGGRGLLDQPQHF
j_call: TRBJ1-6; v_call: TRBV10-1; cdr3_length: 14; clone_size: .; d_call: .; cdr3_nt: TGCGCCAGCAGTGAGTCGAGGTACTGGTCACCCCTCCACTTT; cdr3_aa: CASSESRYWSPLHF
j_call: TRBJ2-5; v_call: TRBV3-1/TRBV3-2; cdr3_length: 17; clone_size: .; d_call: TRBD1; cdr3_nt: TGTGCCAGCAGCCCCCGGCCGGGGGACAGGGACCAGGAGACCCAGTACTTC; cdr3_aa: CASSPRPGDRDQETQYF
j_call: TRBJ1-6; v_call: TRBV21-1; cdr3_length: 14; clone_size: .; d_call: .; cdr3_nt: TGTGCCAGCAGCACTAGAGAGGGAAGTTCACCCCTCCACTTT; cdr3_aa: CASSTREGSSPLHF
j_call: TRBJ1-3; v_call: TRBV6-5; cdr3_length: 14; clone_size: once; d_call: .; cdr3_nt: TGTGCCAGCAGGAAAGACAGCTCTGGAAACACCATATATTTT; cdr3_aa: CASRKDSSGNTIYF
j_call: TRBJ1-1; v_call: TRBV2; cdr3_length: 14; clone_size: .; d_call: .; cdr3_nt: TGTGCCAGCAGTGAAAGGGGGAGGAACACTGAAGCTTTCTTT; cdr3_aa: CASSERGRNTEAFF
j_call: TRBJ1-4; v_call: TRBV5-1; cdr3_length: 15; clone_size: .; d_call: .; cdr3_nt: TGCGCCAGCAGCTTGGGGACAACAGAGAATGAAAAACTGTTTTTT; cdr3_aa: CASSLGTTENEKLFF
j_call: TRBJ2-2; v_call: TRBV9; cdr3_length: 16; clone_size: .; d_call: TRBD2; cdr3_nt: TGTGCCAGCAGCCCACTAGCGGGAGAGGACACCGGGGAGCTGTTTTTT; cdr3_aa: CASSPLAGEDTGELFF
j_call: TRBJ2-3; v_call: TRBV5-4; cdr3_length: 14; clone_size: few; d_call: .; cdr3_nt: TGTGCCAGCAGCCGCCGTGTCGGAGGAGATACGCAGTATTTT; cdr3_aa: CASSRRVGGDTQYF
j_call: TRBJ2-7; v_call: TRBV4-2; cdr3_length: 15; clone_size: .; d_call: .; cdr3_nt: TGTGCCAGCAGCCAAGATAGTAGGGGTGGGCACGAGCAGTACTTC; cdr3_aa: CASSQDSRGGHEQYF
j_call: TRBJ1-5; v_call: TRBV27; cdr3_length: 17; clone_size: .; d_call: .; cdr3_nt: TGTGCCAGCAGTTTATCGGGGGCCCGTCGGGGTAATCAGCCCCAGCATTTT; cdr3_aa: CASSLSGARRGNQPQHF
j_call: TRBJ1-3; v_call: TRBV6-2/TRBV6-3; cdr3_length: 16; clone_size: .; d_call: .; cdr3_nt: TGTGCCAGCAGTTCGGACAGCATAGCCTCTGGAAACACCATATATTTT; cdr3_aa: CASSSDSIASGNTIYF
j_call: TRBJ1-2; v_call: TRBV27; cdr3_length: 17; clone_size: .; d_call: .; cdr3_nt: TGTGCCACCCTCAGTGGGGGATCGGGACTTGGCAACTATGGCTACACCTTC; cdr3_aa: CATLSGGSGLGNYGYTF